The 31 T cell receptor beta chains listed next were all sequenced from one sample in a study of shared clonotypes between healthy human individuals. Sequencing was performed with immunoSEQ multiplex PCR; in TCRdb, only in-frame clones are kept and a portion is missing. The sample lists some 2,500,000 clones, just under 95% seen once, with approximately 0.4% in the top ten. Sequencing was carried out using naive CD4+ T cells from PBMCs. Specified subset: CD45RA+ positively selected. These receptors were taken from a man between 18 and 29 years old in good health. Some clones in this sample may be carry-over from other donors' samples.

The chain uses TRBV5-4 and TRBJ2-1; D is possibly TRBD1 (6 bases). The CDR3 sequence is 18 residues long. Germline V gene sequence: CDR1 SGHNT, CDR2 YYREEE (reference sequence). Trimming took off 1 base at V and 8 bases at J, with 25 bases between the two ends. CDR3: CASSLMTGRGGGRHEQFF. The CDR3 nucleotides are TGTGCCAGCAGCTTGATGACAGGCAGGGGTGGGGGCAGGCATGAGCAGTTCTTC.

The chain combines TRBV7-6 with TRBJ1-4; no firm D call. From germline, CDR1 is SGHVS and CDR2 FNYEAQ. The CDR3 is 16 residues long. Between the trimmed V and J ends, which lost 4 bases and 0 bases, there was a span of 12 bases. The CDR3 protein is CASSYTPLPTNEKLFF. Written as DNA, the CDR3 is TGTGCCAGCAGCTATACCCCACTCCCAACTAATGAAAAACTGTTTTTT. Supplemented by reference TRBV7-6 and TRBJ1-4, the full variable domain reads GAGVSQSPRYKVTKRGQDVALRCDPISGHVSLYWYRQALGQGPEFLTYFNYEAQQDKSGLPNDRFSAERPEGSISTLTIQRTEQRDSAMYRCASSYTPLPTNEKLFFGSGTQLSVL.

This chain connects TRBV11-2 to TRBJ2-3, with unresolved D. The CDR3 is 12 residues long. Germline V gene data show CDR1 as SGHAT and CDR2 as FQNNGV. V shed 1 base and J shed 6 bases, with 5 bases lying between them. CDR3 amino acids: CASSLVSDTQYF. The CDR3 DNA sequence: TGTGCCAGCAGCTTAGTTTCTGATACGCAGTATTTT. Based on the CDR3 plus reference TRBV11-2 and TRBJ2-3, the full variable domain is EAGVAQSPRYKIIEKRQSVAFWCNPISGHATLYWYQQILGQGPKLLIQFQNNGVVDDSQLPKDRFSAERLKGVDSTLKIQPAKLEDSAVYLCASSLVSDTQYFGPGTRLTVL.

The chain has TRBV4-3 and TRBJ2-7; the D gene is possibly TRBD2 (6 bases). Germline lookup yields CDR1 LGHNA and CDR2 YSLEER. The CDR3 consists of 14 residues. The V and J ends lost 4 bases and 7 bases respectively, with 17 bases between them. As DNA, the CDR3 is TGCGCCAGCAGCCGTTCTGCTAGCGCCCCAGAGCAGTACTTC. Translated: CASSRSASAPEQYF.

CDR3: CASSLRQGYEQYF. The CDR3 DNA is TGTGCCAGCAGTTTACGACAGGGCTACGAGCAGTACTTC. The chain couples TRBV6-6 to TRBJ2-5; 7 positions match TRBD1. With the DNA end fitting TRBJ2-7 better, the J assignment may be wrong. This CDR3 is 13 amino acids long. The V gene's germline CDR1 is MNHNY and CDR2 SVGAGI (reference sequence).

The chain joins TRBV7-3 to TRBJ2-2; D may be TRBD1 (5 bases). Germline V gene lookup returns CDR1 SGHTA and CDR2 FQGTGA. This CDR3 contains 16 residues. The ends were cut back, 4 bases at V and 0 bases at J, with 12 bases in the middle. CDR3 sequence (DNA): TGTGCCAGCAGCTATAGGGCAGGGCCGAACACCGGGGAGCTGTTTTTT. Protein: CASSYRAGPNTGELFF.

The chain combines TRBV7-8 with TRBJ1-2; unclear D gene. The CDR3 runs to 14 residues. Germline CDR1 reads SGHVS; CDR2 reads FQNEAQ. Trimming removed 1 base at V and 5 bases at J, with 11 bases between. The DNA for the CDR3 is TGTGCCAGCAGCTTAGGTGGGCACCCGTATGGCTACACCTTC. It yields the protein CASSLGGHPYGYTF.

This chain joins TRBV6-6 and TRBJ2-5; maybe TRBD1 (5 bases). CDR3 length equals 16 residues. Trimming took off 5 bases at V and 4 bases at J, with 20 bases between the two ends. The germline gives CDR1 MNHNY, CDR2 SVGAGI (reference sequence). This CDR3 is CASSLGFQGLSETQYF. The CDR3 DNA is TGTGCCAGCAGTCTGGGGTTCCAGGGTCTCTCAGAGACCCAGTACTTC.

J is TRBJ2-2 and V is TRBV4-3, with 8 bases that match TRBD2. The CDR3 extends over 16 amino acids. Germline V gene lookup returns CDR1 LGHNA and CDR2 YSLEER. The V gene end was trimmed by 4 bases and the J gene end by 1 base; junction bases not matched to a gene: 5. The CDR3 sequence: CASSRISGGNTGELFF. The DNA of the CDR3 is TGCGCCAGCAGCCGGATAAGCGGGGGGAACACCGGGGAGCTGTTTTTT.

This chain connects TRBV11-2 to TRBJ1-2; D remains unclear. In germline, CDR1 is SGHAT, CDR2 FQNNGV. Trimming pared 1 base from V and 3 bases from J, leaving 15 bases between. The CDR3 is 16 residues long. In DNA, the CDR3 is TGTGCCAGCAGCTTAGGAAGATGGTCGCGGGACTATGGCTACACCTTC. Translation: CASSLGRWSRDYGYTF.

The V gene is TRBV6-5, the J gene TRBJ2-7; 8 bases line up with TRBD1. The V segment lost 1 base and the J segment 3 bases; nucleotides outside the gene matches: 5. Germline V gives CDR1 MNHEY, CDR2 SVGAGI. The CDR3 is 15 residues long. CDR3: CASSYYGQGGYEQYF. CDR3 DNA sequence: TGTGCCAGCAGTTACTATGGACAGGGCGGCTACGAGCAGTACTTC.

In the case of this clone: Other nucleotide sequences from this sample produce the same CDR3. CDR3 amino acids: CSVGRGDEQFF. CDR3 DNA: TGCAGCGTTGGAAGGGGCGATGAGCAGTTCTTC. The chain carries TRBV29-1 and TRBJ2-1, with TRBD1 as a possible D gene (5 bases). The CDR3 contains 11 residues. Germline V CDR1 and CDR2: SQVTM, ANQGSEA. V lost 4 bases, J lost 8 bases, and 9 bases lay in between.

V gene TRBV29-1 combines with J gene TRBJ2-1; 10 positions agree with TRBD2. The trim removed 6 bases at V and 6 bases at J, leaving 8 bases unmatched. Germline V lookup: CDR1 SQVTM, CDR2 ANQGSEA. The CDR3 has 14 residues. The chain's CDR3 is CSVVRVAGGNEQFF. The CDR3 DNA is TGCAGCGTAGTTAGAGTAGCGGGAGGCAATGAGCAGTTCTTC.

The chain carries TRBV28 and TRBJ1-5, with no clear D. The CDR3 sequence is 14 residues long. V dropped 5 bases and J dropped 9 bases, with 17 bases sitting between them. Germline V CDR1 and CDR2: MDHEN, SYDVKM. As DNA, the CDR3 is TGTGCCAGCAGTGCCCTCCTTGGGCTAGGGCCCCAGCATTTT. It codes for CASSALLGLGPQHF.

For the CDR3, the DNA is TGTGCCAGCAGTTTCGGGACAGGGGTTTTCTATAGCAATCAGCCCCAGCATTTT. Residues: CASSFGTGVFYSNQPQHF. The chain uses TRBV28 and TRBJ1-5; 10 nucleotides line up with TRBD1. The V gene's germline CDR1 is MDHEN and CDR2 SYDVKM. Trimming at V came to 3 bases and at J to 0 bases, leaving 8 bases not matched to a gene. This CDR3 comprises 18 residues. Complete variable domain (other parts from reference TRBV28 and TRBJ1-5): DVKVTQSSRYLVKRTGEKVFLECVQDMDHENMFWYRQDPGLGLRLIYFSYDVKMKEKGDIPEGYSVSREKKERFSLILESASTNQTSMYLCASSFGTGVFYSNQPQHFGDGTRLSIL.

V is TRBV9 and J is TRBJ2-1; 10 nucleotides agree with TRBD1. The germline V gene has CDR1 SGDLS and CDR2 YYNGEE. The J segment lost 3 bases and the V segment lost 4 bases, leaving 7 bases of the junction unmatched. This CDR3 has 16 residues. CDR3 coding DNA: TGTGCCAGCAGCCTGACCGGGACAGGGGACTACAATGAGCAGTTCTTC. Protein product: CASSLTGTGDYNEQFF.

The chain combines TRBV7-9 with TRBJ2-1; D call uncertain. The CDR3 extends over 14 amino acids. Germline V gives CDR1 SEHNR, CDR2 FQNEAQ (reference sequence). Between the trimmed V and J ends, which lost 1 base and 8 bases, there was a span of 12 bases. CDR3 loop: CASSLGGRWYEQFF. CDR3 nucleotide sequence: TGTGCCAGCAGCTTAGGAGGCCGCTGGTATGAGCAGTTCTTC.

Concerning this clone: The same CDR3 also results from other DNA sequences found in this sample. This chain connects TRBV9 to TRBJ2-1, with D tentatively TRBD1 (6 bases). This CDR3 is 15 amino acids long. The V and J ends lost 0 bases and 2 bases respectively, with 9 bases between them. CDR1 is SGDLS and CDR2 is YYNGEE in the germline V gene. The CDR3 here is CASSVGGGAYNEQFF. CDR3 coding DNA: TGTGCCAGCAGCGTAGGAGGGGGTGCCTACAATGAGCAGTTCTTC.

This chain uses TRBV5-1 with TRBJ2-3; D unresolved. The CDR3 extends over 13 amino acids. Trimming shortened V by 5 bases and J by 5 bases, and 12 bases separated the two germline ends. Germline V lookup: CDR1 SGHRS, CDR2 YFSETQ. The CDR3 DNA is TGCGCCAGCAGTGACCAATTGGGAGATACGCAGTATTTT. Its protein product is CASSDQLGDTQYF.

The CDR3, as DNA: TGTGCCAGCAGTTTGACCGAGACAGGGAAGGAAGAGACCCAGTACTTC. Its protein is CASSLTETGKEETQYF. This chain links TRBV28 with TRBJ2-5, with 7 bases aligning to TRBD1. The V gene's germline CDR1 is MDHEN and CDR2 SYDVKM. V lost 3 bases and J lost 3; bases outside the gene matches: 10. The CDR3 covers 16 residues.

The chain carries TRBV9 and TRBJ1-3; no firm D call. V lost 4 bases to trimming and J lost 2 bases, with 19 bases between them. The CDR3 spans 17 residues. The germline V gene has CDR1 SGDLS and CDR2 YYNGEE. CDR3 region: CASSLFGEAFPGNTIYF. The CDR3 DNA follows: TGTGCCAGCAGCCTTTTCGGGGAAGCGTTTCCTGGAAACACCATATATTTT.

This chain links TRBV5-1 with TRBJ2-3; unclear D gene. Germline-derived CDR1 and CDR2 are SGHRS and YFSETQ. The V gene lost 0 bases and the J gene lost 1 base, with 6 bases spanning the gap. The CDR3 is 14 residues long. The CDR3 DNA reads as TGCGCCAGCAGCTTGGAACACCGCACAGATACGCAGTATTTT. Its translation is CASSLEHRTDTQYF.

CDR3: CSASDTVNQPQHF. The CDR3 DNA sequence: TGCAGCGCCTCGGACACGGTGAATCAGCCCCAGCATTTT. J is TRBJ1-5 and V is TRBV29-1; tentatively, D is TRBD1 (5 bases). V was clipped by 7 bases and J by 4 bases, with 14 bases between them. Germline V gene data show CDR1 as SQVTM and CDR2 as ANQGSEA. This CDR3 has 13 amino acids. Looking up the rest from reference TRBV29-1 and TRBJ1-5 gives the full variable domain: SAVISQKPSRDICQRGTSLTIQCQVDSQVTMMFWYRQQPGQSLTLIATANQGSEATYESGFVIDKFPISRPNLTFSTLTVSNMSPEDSSIYLCSASDTVNQPQHFGDGTRLSIL.

This chain links TRBV9 with TRBJ1-4; TRBD1 aligns across 9 bases. The CDR3 sequence is 15 residues long. V shed 3 bases and J 8 bases; nucleotides not matched to a gene: 8. CDR1 is SGDLS and CDR2 is YYNGEE in the germline V gene. CDR3 region: CASSAPGTGYEKLFF. The CDR3 bases are TGTGCCAGCAGCGCGCCCGGGACAGGGTACGAAAAACTGTTTTTT.

The chain uses TRBV28 and TRBJ2-1; possible D gene TRBD2, 5 bases. The CDR3 runs 15 residues. Germline loops: CDR1 MDHEN, CDR2 SYDVKM. V was pared by 6 bases and J by 0 bases, with 12 bases between. The CDR3 bases are TGTGCCAGCAGCCTTAGCGTTCGCTCCTACAATGAGCAGTTCTTC. Its protein is CASSLSVRSYNEQFF.

The chain joins TRBV25-1 to TRBJ1-3; D is possibly TRBD1 (5 bases). V lost 7 bases and J lost 2, with 15 bases in between. The CDR3 covers 15 residues. The germline V gene encodes CDR1 MGHDK and CDR2 SYGVNS. The CDR3, as DNA: TGTGCCAGCACGGGTTCGGGGGGAACTGGAAACACCATATATTTT. Residues: CASTGSGGTGNTIYF. Combining the CDR3 with reference TRBV25-1 and TRBJ1-3 gives the whole variable domain EADIYQTPRYLVIGTGKKITLECSQTMGHDKMYWYQQDPGMELHLIHYSYGVNSTEKGDLSSESTVSRIRTEHFPLTLESARPSHTSQYLCASTGSGGTGNTIYFGEGSWLTVV.

This clone was seen once. Other DNA variants within this sample encode the same CDR3. The chain has TRBV9 and TRBJ2-3, with unresolved D. The CDR3 has 14 residues. Trimming took 0 bases from V and 4 from J, leaving 9 bases between them. Germline V gives CDR1 SGDLS, CDR2 YYNGEE. The CDR3 spells CASSVGGVSDTQYF. The CDR3 DNA follows: TGTGCCAGCAGCGTAGGTGGGGTTTCAGATACGCAGTATTTT.

This chain joins TRBV4-3 and TRBJ2-3; D uncertain. V was trimmed by 0 bases and J by 2 bases, leaving 9 bases between them. The CDR3 spans 15 residues. Germline CDR1 is LGHNA and CDR2 is YSLEER. This chain's CDR3 is CASSQDNRFTDTQYF. In DNA form, the CDR3 reads TGCGCCAGCAGCCAAGATAATAGGTTCACAGATACGCAGTATTTT.

The chain combines TRBV27 with TRBJ2-6, with D hard to call. Looked up from germline, CDR1 is MNHEY and CDR2 is SMNVEV (reference sequence). This CDR3 has 18 amino acids. Trimming took off 5 bases at V and 0 bases at J, with 17 bases between the two ends. DNA of the CDR3: TGTGCCAGCAGTCGGAACCCTGACCTCCGCTCTGGGGCCAACGTCCTGACTTTC. It translates to CASSRNPDLRSGANVLTF.

For this clone: This sample also contains other DNA sequences that code for the same CDR3. The chain has TRBV18 and TRBJ1-1; D unclear. This CDR3 contains 14 residues. The germline V gene encodes CDR1 KGHSH and CDR2 LQKENI. V lost 2 bases and J lost 1, with 8 bases in between. This chain's CDR3 is CASSPFAGNTEAFF. The CDR3 region has the DNA TGTGCCAGCTCACCATTCGCGGGGAACACTGAAGCTTTCTTT. Full variable domain (missing parts from reference TRBV18 and TRBJ1-1): NAGVMQNPRHLVRRRGQEARLRCSPMKGHSHVYWYRQLPEEGLKFMVYLQKENIIDESGMPKERFSAEFPKEGPSILRIQQVVRGDSAAYFCASSPFAGNTEAFFGQGTRLTVV.

The rearrangement joins TRBV7-2 to TRBJ2-2, with D perhaps matching TRBD2 (5 bases). CDR1 is SGHTA, CDR2 FQGNSA, per germline. This CDR3 has 17 amino acids. V was shortened by 4 bases and J by 1 base, with 16 bases between the two germline ends. The CDR3 nucleotides are TGTGCCAGCAGCTCTTGGACTGTCACCGTGAACACCGGGGAGCTGTTTTTT. Translating gives CASSSWTVTVNTGELFF.